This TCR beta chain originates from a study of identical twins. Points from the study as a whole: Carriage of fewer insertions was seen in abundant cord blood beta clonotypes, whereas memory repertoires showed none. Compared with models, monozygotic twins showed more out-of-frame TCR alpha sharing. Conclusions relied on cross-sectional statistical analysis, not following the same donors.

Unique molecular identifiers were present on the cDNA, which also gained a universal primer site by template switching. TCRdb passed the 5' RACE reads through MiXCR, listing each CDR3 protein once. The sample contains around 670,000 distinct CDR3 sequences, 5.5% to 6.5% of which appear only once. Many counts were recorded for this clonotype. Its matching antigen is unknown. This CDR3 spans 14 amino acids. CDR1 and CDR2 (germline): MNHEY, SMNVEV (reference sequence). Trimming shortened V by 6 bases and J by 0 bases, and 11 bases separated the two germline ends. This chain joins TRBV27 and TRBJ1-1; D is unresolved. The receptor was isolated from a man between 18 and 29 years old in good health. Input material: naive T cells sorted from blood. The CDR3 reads CASSLSNMNTEAFF. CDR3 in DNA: TGTGCCAGCAGCCTATCAAACATGAACACTGAAGCTTTCTTT.